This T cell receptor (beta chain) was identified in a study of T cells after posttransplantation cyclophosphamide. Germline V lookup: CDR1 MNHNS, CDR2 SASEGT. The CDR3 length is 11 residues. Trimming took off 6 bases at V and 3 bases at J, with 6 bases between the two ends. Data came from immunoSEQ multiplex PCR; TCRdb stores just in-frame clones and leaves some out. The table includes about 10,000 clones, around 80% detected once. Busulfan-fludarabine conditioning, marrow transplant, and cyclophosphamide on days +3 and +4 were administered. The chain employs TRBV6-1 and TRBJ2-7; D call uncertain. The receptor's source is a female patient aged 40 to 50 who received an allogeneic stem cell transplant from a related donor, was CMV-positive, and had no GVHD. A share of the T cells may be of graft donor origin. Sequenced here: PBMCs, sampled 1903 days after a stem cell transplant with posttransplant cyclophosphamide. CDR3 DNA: TGTGCCAGCAGCTTAATCTACGAGCAGTACTTC. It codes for CASSLIYEQYF.